This T cell receptor beta chain came from a study of regulatory T cells in long-lasting Graves disease. This sample's time point: newly diagnosed GD, antithyroid drugs for less than 3 months. PBMC RNA served as the TCR library source. The diagnosis of Graves' disease used American Thyroid Association guidelines. The V end lost 6 bases, the J end lost 2 bases, and 5 bases lay between the germline ends. The V gene's germline CDR1 is LNHDA and CDR2 SQIVND (reference sequence). The CDR3 is 13 residues long. Sequencing libraries for TCR beta were prepared with iRepertoire HTBI primers and Arm-PCR of CDR3 regions. Per the study methods: From all samples, identification returned 12 to 15 TRBJ and around 62 TRBV segments. One entry per CDR3 protein results from TCRdb running MiXCR on the multiplex PCR reads. These V and J calls originate from TCRdb's pipeline instead of the authors' own analysis. The table records roughly 410,000 distinct CDR3 sequences, 15% of them present only once.

These data were also filed under a second study, of T cells in Graves' hyperthyroidism and ophthalmopathy. Per that study: Uncontrolled infections, other autoimmune diseases, pregnancy or lactation led to exclusion of patients. Most thyroid clonotypes with frequency above 0.001 were detected in blood.

The V and J genes are TRBV19 and TRBJ2-6; no clear D gene. The sequence was obtained from a woman aged 40 to 55 with Graves disease. Sequences were derived from peripheral blood mononuclear cells (PBMCs), sampled at new diagnosis, from a patient treated with antithyroid drugs. The CDR3: CASRKAGANVLTF. In nucleotides, the CDR3 is TGTGCCAGTAGAAAGGCTGGGGCCAACGTCCTGACTTTC.